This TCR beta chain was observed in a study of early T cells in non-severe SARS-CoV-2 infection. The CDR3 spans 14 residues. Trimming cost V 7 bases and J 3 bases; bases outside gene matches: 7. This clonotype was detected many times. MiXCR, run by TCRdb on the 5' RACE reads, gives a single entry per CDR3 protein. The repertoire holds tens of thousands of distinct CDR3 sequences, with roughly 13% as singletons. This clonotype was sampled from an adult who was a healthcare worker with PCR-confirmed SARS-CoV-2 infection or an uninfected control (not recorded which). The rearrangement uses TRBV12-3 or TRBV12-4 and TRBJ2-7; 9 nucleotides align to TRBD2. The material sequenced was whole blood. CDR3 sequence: CASTKSGGNYEQYF. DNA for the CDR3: TGTGCCAGCACCAAAAGCGGGGGGAACTACGAGCAGTACTTC.